These 18 T cell receptor beta chains originate from one sample sequenced in a study of T cells in Graves' hyperthyroidism and ophthalmopathy (dated by TCRdb to the late 2010s). The library was prepared using multiplex PCR. Sequencer: Illumina HiSeq 2000. The TCR beta CDR3 regions were amplified from the RNA transcripts. The first round of RT-PCR for the TCR CDR3 was performed with the HTBI primer set and the Qiagen OneStep RT-PCR kit. The public sequencing data were trimmed at Q25 with fastp and processed into clonotypes with MiXCR by TCRdb, which kept only in-frame beta chains. A single entry per CDR3 protein holds the most common genes and DNA from its merged rows. The table for this sample lists roughly 700,000 distinct CDR3 sequences; 14% of them were counted only once. The ten most abundant clones make up 10% of the sample. Sequencing input: blood. The receptors here all came from a woman younger than 35 with Graves' hyperthyroidism.

This clonotype has only a few counts. The chain joins TRBV3-1 to TRBJ2-1; possibly TRBD2 for D (5 bases). Germline loops: CDR1 LGHDT, CDR2 YNNKEL (reference sequence). Trimming cost V 2 bases and J 0 bases, with 8 bases left between them. The CDR3 contains 15 residues. In DNA, the CDR3 is TGTGCCAGCAGCCAACGGACTTTCTCCTACAATGAGCAGTTCTTC. Residues: CASSQRTFSYNEQFF.

This clonotype was recorded a few times. The rearrangement uses TRBV20-1 and TRBJ1-5; maybe TRBD1 (6 bases). Deletions cut 6 bases from V and 2 bases from J, with 14 bases between. From germline, CDR1 is DFQATT and CDR2 SNEGSKA (reference sequence). This CDR3 comprises 14 residues. CDR3 DNA sequence: TGCAGTGCCTGGAGGGGGGGGCGCAATCAGCCCCAGCATTTT. The encoded protein is CSAWRGGRNQPQHF.

This clonotype was seen at least ten times. The genes are TRBV2 and TRBJ2-7, with D unclear. Germline-derived CDR1 and CDR2 are SNHLY and FYNNEI. The CDR3 length is 14 residues. Trimming removed 5 bases at V and 0 bases at J, with 11 bases between. The CDR3 sequence: CASSFVTSSYEQYF. In DNA, the CDR3 is TGTGCCAGCAGTTTTGTCACCAGCTCCTACGAGCAGTACTTC.

The chain couples TRBV6-2 or TRBV6-3 to TRBJ2-1; no reliable D call. Germline V gene lookup returns CDR1 MNHEY and CDR2 SVGEGT. This CDR3 is built from 16 residues. V shed 5 bases and J shed 6 bases, with 20 bases lying between them. This CDR3 is CASSPRPGRKFNEQFF. For the CDR3, the DNA is TGTGCCAGCAGTCCGCGCCCGGGCCGTAAGTTCAATGAGCAGTTCTTC.

This clonotype appeared a few times. The chain recombines TRBV15 with TRBJ2-3; D gene ambiguous. V shed 3 bases and J shed 6 bases, with 13 bases lying between them. Germline assignment: CDR1 LNHNV and CDR2 YYDKDF (reference sequence). The CDR3 is 14 residues long. DNA of the CDR3: TGTGCCACCAGCAGGTGGGGATTCACGGATACGCAGTATTTT. This sequence encodes CATSRWGFTDTQYF.

This clonotype occurred a few times. V is TRBV11-2 and J is TRBJ2-3, with 9 nucleotides matching TRBD2. The V gene's germline CDR1 is SGHAT and CDR2 FQNNGV. This CDR3 comprises 15 residues. J was trimmed by 4 bases and V by 5 bases; bases with no gene match: 7. In DNA form, the CDR3 reads TGTGCCAGCAGCAAGTTAGCGGGAGCCTCAGATACGCAGTATTTT. Translation gives CASSKLAGASDTQYF.

Regarding this clonotype: The germline gene is not matched at one end of the junction; a read error may be the cause. The chain links TRBV13 to TRBJ2-7, with 7 nucleotides matching TRBD2. Germline V lookup: CDR1 PRHDT, CDR2 FYEKMQ (reference sequence). This CDR3 spans 15 amino acids. In DNA, the CDR3 is TGCGCCAGCAGCCCCCTGGGGGGGTCACCCTACGAGCAGTACTTC. Protein product: CASSPLGGSPYEQYF. Complete variable domain (other parts from reference TRBV13 and TRBJ2-7): AAGVIQSPRHLIKEKRETATLKCYPIPRHDTVYWYQQGPGQDPQFLISFYEKMQSDKGSIPDRFSAQQFSDYHSELNMSSLELGDSALYFCASSPLGGSPYEQYFGPGTRLTVT.

CDR3 residues: CASSQESRLYEQYF. For the CDR3, the DNA is TGTGCCAGCAGCCAAGAATCCAGGCTCTACGAGCAGTACTTC. The chain couples TRBV3-1 to TRBJ2-7; D is unresolved. The V end was cut by 0 bases, the J end by 3 bases, with 9 bases between. Germline CDR1 LGHDT, CDR2 YNNKEL (reference sequence). This CDR3 region has 14 residues.

This sequence joins TRBV6-1 and TRBJ2-5; 13 bases are a match to TRBD2. Germline assignment: CDR1 MNHNS and CDR2 SASEGT. The V and J ends lost 6 bases and 4 bases, in that order; junction bases with no gene match: 5. The CDR3 has 15 amino acids. Here the CDR3 DNA reads TGTGCCAGCAGGGAGACTAGCGGGAGGTCAGAGACCCAGTACTTC. Amino acid sequence: CASRETSGRSETQYF.

This clonotype appeared many times. The chain is built from TRBV7-3 and TRBJ2-1; 9 nucleotides line up with TRBD2. The CDR3 totals 15 residues. Trimming cost V 2 bases and J 7 bases; bases outside gene matches: 6. In germline, CDR1 is SGHTA, CDR2 FQGTGA. The DNA for the CDR3 is TGTGCCAGCAGCTTAGACGGACTAGCGTTAAATGAGCAGTTCTTC. Protein product: CASSLDGLALNEQFF. The whole variable domain, remainder taken from reference TRBV7-3 and TRBJ2-1, is GAGVSQTPSNKVTEKGKYVELRCDPISGHTALYWYRQSLGQGPEFLIYFQGTGAADDSGLPNDRFFAVRPEGSVSTLKIQRTERGDSAVYLCASSLDGLALNEQFFGPGTRLTVL.

The table lists this clonotype with many counts. V and J are TRBV20-1 and TRBJ2-1; D ambiguous. The ends were cut back, 0 bases at V and 5 bases at J, with 8 bases in the middle. The CDR3 sequence is 13 residues long. Germline assignment: CDR1 DFQATT and CDR2 SNEGSKA (reference sequence). The CDR3: CSARDIPDNEQFF. CDR3 nucleotide sequence: TGCAGTGCTAGAGATATACCAGACAATGAGCAGTTCTTC.

A word on this clonotype: This likely comes from a read error, as the CDR3 has no conserved phenylalanine or tryptophan at its end. The chain joins TRBV5-5 to TRBJ2-7; unclear D gene. CDR3 size: 13 residues. The germline V gene has CDR1 SGHKS and CDR2 YYEKEE (reference sequence). The ends were cut back, 1 base at V and 6 bases at J, with 11 bases in the middle. The CDR3 region has the DNA TGTGCCAGCAGCTTGAGCCGCGCTCCCGAGCAGTACTTA. Translating gives CASSLSRAPEQYL.

The chain couples TRBV18 to TRBJ1-1; 7 bases match TRBD1. The CDR3 length is 13 residues. The V gene end was trimmed by 6 bases and the J gene end by 11 bases; junction bases not matched to a gene: 12. Germline V gene lookup returns CDR1 KGHSH and CDR2 LQKENI. CDR3 amino acids: CASSGQGDGGAFF. DNA for the CDR3: TGTGCCAGCTCGGGCCAGGGGGATGGAGGCGCTTTCTTT.

The chain couples TRBV5-1 to TRBJ1-3; possibly TRBD1 for D (6 bases). Germline V CDR1 and CDR2: SGHRS, YFSETQ. V was shortened by 4 bases and J by 5 bases, with 13 bases between the two germline ends. The CDR3 is 14 residues long. CDR3 residues: CASSPMDSRNTIYF. As DNA, the CDR3 is TGCGCCAGCAGCCCGATGGACAGCAGAAACACCATATATTTT. Using reference TRBV5-1 and TRBJ1-3 for the parts outside the CDR3, the full variable domain is KAGVTQTPRYLIKTRGQQVTLSCSPISGHRSVSWYQQTPGQGLQFLFEYFSETQRNKGNFPGRFSGRQFSNSRSEMNVSTLELGDSALYLCASSPMDSRNTIYFGEGSWLTVV.

This clonotype came up a few times. The genes are TRBV6-2 or TRBV6-3 and TRBJ2-1; 9 nucleotides match TRBD1. The CDR3 spans 15 residues. Germline CDR1 is MNHEY and CDR2 is SVGEGT. Trimming cost V 5 bases and J 3 bases; bases outside gene matches: 5. The CDR3: CASSPRDRDYNEQFF. The CDR3 region has the DNA TGTGCCAGCAGTCCGCGGGACAGGGACTACAATGAGCAGTTCTTC.

The J gene is TRBJ1-3, the V gene TRBV4-1; TRBD1 might be the D (5 bases). This CDR3 spans 16 amino acids. V was cut by 1 base and J by 0 bases, with 10 bases left in between. The germline CDR1 and CDR2 sequences are MGHRA and YSYEKL. The CDR3 region is CASSQVLQVSGNTIYF. CDR3 DNA: TGCGCCAGCAGCCAAGTCCTACAGGTCTCTGGAAACACCATATATTTT.

This clonotype was detected many times. This chain connects TRBV6-1 to TRBJ2-6; a weak D match, TRBD2 (5 bases). The CDR3 is made up of 17 amino acids. CDR1 and CDR2 (germline): MNHNS, SASEGT. Between the trimmed V and J ends, which lost 8 bases and 1 base, there was a span of 18 bases. This chain's CDR3 is CASRLAGARSGANVLTF. The DNA for the CDR3 is TGTGCCAGCCGCTTGGCGGGCGCTAGATCTGGGGCCAACGTCCTGACTTTC.

This clonotype came up many times. CDR3 nucleotides: TGCAGTGCTAGAACTAGCGGGGAGACCCAGTACTTC. Encoded protein: CSARTSGETQYF. The chain has TRBV20-1 and TRBJ2-5, with 9 bases aligning to TRBD2. The CDR3 has 12 residues. The V gene end was trimmed by 2 bases and the J gene end by 5 bases; junction bases not matched to a gene: 0. The germline gives CDR1 DFQATT, CDR2 SNEGSKA (reference sequence).